This T cell receptor (beta chain) is drawn from a study of T cell responses to AZD1222 COVID-19 vaccine. Study-wide context: Second-dose groups at about 4 or about 12 weeks were pooled.

Generated by immunoSEQ multiplex PCR, the TCRdb table keeps only in-frame clones and is missing some. The data show 150,000 to 200,000 clones, 85% to 95% seen once. The V gene's germline CDR1 is WNHNN and CDR2 SYGVQD (reference sequence). Between the trimmed V and J ends, which lost 0 bases and 6 bases, there was a span of 8 bases. The CDR3 length is 13 residues. Study-wide points: In all cases, repertoires were sampled only after the peak T cell response. Possibly, clonal diversity was underestimated; donors were largely white British and included more females.

A remark on this clone: Its antigen remains unknown.

J is TRBJ1-2 and V is TRBV10-1; D not resolved. The source of this sequence is an adult in good health. The sequenced sample was peripheral blood, obtained on day 0 of AZD1222 vaccination. CDR3 nucleotide sequence: TGCGCCAGCAGTGAGTCGAGCCAAGATGGCTACACCTTC. As protein: CASSESSQDGYTF.